This T cell receptor beta chain was identified during a study of molecular identifiers for immune sequencing clone quantification. Study information: Split five ways in replicates, RNA from roughly 20,000 or 100,000 naive CD8 cells had four portions sequenced. Study results and caveats: For highly expanded clones, sizes could be underestimated when identical TCR molecules share a barcode. Clonotypes topping 20 RNA copies carried over 97% of effector molecules but under 1% of naive ones.

About this clonotype: Its antigen is still unknown. A much larger clone lies one base from this, so it may be a read error.

Germline-derived CDR1 and CDR2 are MNHEY and SMNVEV (reference sequence). V lost 4 bases and J 7 bases, leaving 17 bases between the germline ends. The CDR3 contains 14 residues. Preparation methods for the bulk TCR libraries were those previously described, with listed TCR primers. TCRdb called the PCR reads again in MiXCR, with one record for every CDR3 protein. The data hold around 460,000 distinct CDR3 sequences, with roughly 24% observed a single time. Sequences were obtained from naive CD8+ T cells from blood, with Jurkat cell RNA spiked in. Noted subset: FACS-sorted CD8+CD4-CCR7+CD45RA+ naive T cells. The clonotype was recovered from a human donor in good health. Some libraries in this study had Jurkat cell RNA spiked in. The chain links TRBV27 to TRBJ2-7; tentatively, D is TRBD1 (6 bases). CDR3 sequence reads: CASSYGAGVGEQYF. DNA of the CDR3: TGTGCCAGCAGTTATGGGGCAGGGGTGGGGGAGCAGTACTTC.